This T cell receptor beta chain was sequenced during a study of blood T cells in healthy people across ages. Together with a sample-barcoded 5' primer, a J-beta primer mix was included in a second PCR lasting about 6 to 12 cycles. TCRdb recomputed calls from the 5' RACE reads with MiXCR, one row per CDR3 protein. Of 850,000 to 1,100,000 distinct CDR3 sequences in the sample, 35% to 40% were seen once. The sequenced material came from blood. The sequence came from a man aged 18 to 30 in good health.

In DNA form, the CDR3 reads TGTGCCAGCAGCCAAGCGGGAGAGGTGGAGACCCAGTACTTC. Translation: CASSQAGEVETQYF. This chain connects TRBV3-1 to TRBJ2-7, with D perhaps TRBD2 (6 bases). The J call may be faulty, since TRBJ2-5 better matches the DNA end. Germline CDR1 and CDR2: LGHDT and YNNKEL (reference sequence). This CDR3 region has 14 residues.